A single sample is the source of the 15 T cell receptor beta chains below, sequenced in a study of blood T cells in healthy people across ages. A second roughly 7 to 12 cycle PCR used barcoded and J-beta primers. TCRdb processed the 5' RACE reads anew with MiXCR; each CDR3 protein has one entry. The sample comprises 650,000 to 900,000 distinct CDR3 sequences, around 62% of which are singletons, and around 30% rests with the top ten. Source material: blood. Every receptor here comes from a man aged 25-45 years in good health.

V is TRBV7-9 and J is TRBJ2-5; TRBD2 matches at 7 bases. The CDR3 has 13 residues. The germline V gene encodes CDR1 SEHNR and CDR2 FQNEAQ (reference sequence). J gave up 9 bases and V 5 bases, and 9 bases lay outside the gene matches. CDR3 in DNA: TGTGCCAGCAGCCCAGGACTAGATGAGGCCCAGTACTTC. This gives the protein CASSPGLDEAQYF.

This chain uses TRBV11-2 with TRBJ2-1; D is possibly TRBD1 (7 bases). V gave up 3 bases and J gave up 4 bases, with 16 bases separating them. Looked up from germline, CDR1 is SGHAT and CDR2 is FQNNGV. The CDR3 covers 16 residues. CDR3 region: CASSFRRQGLYNEQFF. CDR3 sequence (DNA): TGTGCCAGCAGCTTTCGCAGACAGGGACTTTACAATGAGCAGTTCTTC.

V and J are TRBV7-2 and TRBJ2-3; D is perhaps TRBD1 (6 bases). The CDR3 contains 14 residues. V lost 5 bases and J lost 1, with 10 bases in between. In germline, CDR1 is SGHTA, CDR2 FQGNSA. The CDR3 sequence is CASSRRQGTDTQYF. The CDR3 DNA sequence: TGTGCCAGCAGCCGCAGACAGGGCACAGATACGCAGTATTTT.

As DNA, the CDR3 is TGTGCCTGGAGTAAGGCGTCCCCCTACAATGAGCAGTTCTTC. Residues: CAWSKASPYNEQFF. The rearrangement uses TRBV30 and TRBJ2-1; no clear D. The CDR3 is 14 residues long. V was pared by 2 bases and J by 2 bases, with 10 bases between. Looked up from germline, CDR1 is GTSNPN and CDR2 is SVGIG (reference sequence).

This chain links TRBV20-1 with TRBJ2-3, with D uncertain. V dropped 3 bases and J dropped 1 base, with 8 bases sitting between them. The CDR3 covers 13 residues. Per germline, CDR1 DFQATT and CDR2 SNEGSKA (reference sequence). CDR3: CSASHQGTDTQYF. Here the CDR3 DNA reads TGCAGTGCTAGTCACCAGGGCACAGATACGCAGTATTTT.

J is TRBJ2-7 and V is TRBV9; either TRBD1 or TRBD2 may fit D (5 bases each). Germline V gene lookup returns CDR1 SGDLS and CDR2 YYNGEE. The V and J ends lost 1 base and 4 bases respectively, with 15 bases between them. This CDR3 is built from 15 residues. Written as DNA, the CDR3 is TGTGCCAGCAGCGTACTACCCCGAGGGGAATACGAGCAGTACTTC. Protein: CASSVLPRGEYEQYF.

V usage is TRBV20-1 and J usage is TRBJ2-1, with D possibly being TRBD1 (6 bases). Germline CDR1 is DFQATT and CDR2 is SNEGSKA (reference sequence). The CDR3 consists of 12 residues. V was pared by 3 bases and J by 10 bases, with 13 bases between. Written as DNA, the CDR3 is TGCAGTGCTAGGATCGATCAGGGGGAGCAGTTCTTC. Translating gives CSARIDQGEQFF.

This clonotype was counted between two and nine times. The chain joins TRBV5-1 to TRBJ1-1; D gene ambiguous. From germline, CDR1 is SGHRS and CDR2 YFSETQ. CDR3 length: 13 amino acids. V was shortened by 4 bases and J by 3 bases, with 10 bases between the two germline ends. CDR3 loop: CASSVGLDTEAFF. CDR3 DNA: TGCGCCAGCAGCGTCGGATTAGACACTGAAGCTTTCTTT.

This chain uses TRBV20-1 with TRBJ2-3, with 8 positions matching TRBD1. The V and J ends lost 1 base and 1 base, in that order; junction bases with no gene match: 7. Germline CDR1 and CDR2: DFQATT and SNEGSKA (reference sequence). This CDR3 contains 16 residues. The CDR3 spells CSARALDRDGTDTQYF. The DNA for the CDR3 is TGCAGTGCTAGAGCCTTGGACAGGGACGGCACAGATACGCAGTATTTT.

The genes are TRBV20-1 and TRBJ2-3; maybe TRBD2 (6 bases). V was cut by 3 bases and J by 5 bases, with 9 bases left in between. Per the germline V gene, CDR1 is DFQATT and CDR2 is SNEGSKA (reference sequence). This CDR3 has 12 amino acids. CDR3 protein: CSASPGLDTQYF. The CDR3 bases are TGCAGTGCTAGCCCGGGACTAGATACGCAGTATTTT.

The table lists this clonotype with a count of one. The chain recombines TRBV20-1 with TRBJ2-7; D unresolved. The CDR3 has 12 amino acids. Germline CDR1 is DFQATT and CDR2 is SNEGSKA (reference sequence). The V gene lost 2 bases and the J gene lost 4 bases, with 9 bases spanning the gap. CDR3 region: CSARRVLYEQYF. The CDR3 region has the DNA TGCAGTGCTAGAAGGGTTTTGTACGAGCAGTACTTC.

The chain combines TRBV7-2 with TRBJ2-1, with D perhaps TRBD2 (7 bases). Germline V gene sequence: CDR1 SGHTA, CDR2 FQGNSA. This CDR3 has 15 amino acids. Trimming shortened V by 5 bases and J by 5 bases, and 16 bases separated the two germline ends. CDR3 region: CASSRDGGAHNEQFF. Here the CDR3 DNA reads TGTGCCAGCAGCCGAGATGGGGGGGCTCACAATGAGCAGTTCTTC.

This clonotype has a handful of counts. This rearrangement joins TRBV7-3 to TRBJ2-7; tentatively, D is TRBD1 or TRBD2 (6 bases each). Germline V lookup: CDR1 SGHTA, CDR2 FQGTGA. The CDR3 is made up of 15 amino acids. Trimming pared 4 bases from V and 4 bases from J, leaving 17 bases between. The chain's CDR3 is CASSSSGGRMYEQYF. The CDR3 region has the DNA TGTGCCAGCAGCTCCTCTGGGGGGCGGATGTACGAGCAGTACTTC.

This clonotype was counted a single time. The chain combines TRBV5-1 with TRBJ2-7; 11 bases are shared with TRBD2. The DNA end is more similar to TRBJ2-5, so the J call may be wrong. The CDR3 is made up of 16 amino acids. The germline V gene encodes CDR1 SGHRS and CDR2 YFSETQ. The CDR3 bases are TGCGCCAGCAGCTTGGTTAGCGGGAGGGCCGGTGAGACCCAGTACTTC. It yields the protein CASSLVSGRAGETQYF.

V usage is TRBV3-1 and J usage is TRBJ2-4; D possibly corresponds to TRBD2 (6 bases). The CDR3 consists of 14 residues. Per germline, CDR1 LGHDT and CDR2 YNNKEL (reference sequence). The V and J ends lost 3 bases and 8 bases respectively, with 14 bases between them. CDR3 residues: CASSQRDGMDIQYF. CDR3 nucleotide sequence: TGTGCCAGCAGCCAGCGGGATGGGATGGACATTCAGTACTTC.